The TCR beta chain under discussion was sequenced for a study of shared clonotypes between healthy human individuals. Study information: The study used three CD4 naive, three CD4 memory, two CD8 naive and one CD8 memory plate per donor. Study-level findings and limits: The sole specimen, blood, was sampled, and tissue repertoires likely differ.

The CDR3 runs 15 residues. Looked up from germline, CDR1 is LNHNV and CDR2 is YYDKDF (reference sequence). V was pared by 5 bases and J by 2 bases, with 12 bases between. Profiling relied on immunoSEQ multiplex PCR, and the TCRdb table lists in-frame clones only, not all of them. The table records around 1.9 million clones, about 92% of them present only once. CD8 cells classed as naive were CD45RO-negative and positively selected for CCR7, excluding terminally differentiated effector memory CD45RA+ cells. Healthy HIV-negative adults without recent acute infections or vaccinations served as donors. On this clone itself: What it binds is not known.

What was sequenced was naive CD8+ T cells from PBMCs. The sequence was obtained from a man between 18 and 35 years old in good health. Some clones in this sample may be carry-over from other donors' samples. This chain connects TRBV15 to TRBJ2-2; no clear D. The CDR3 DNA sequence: TGTGCCACCAGCCCCGCCAGCACCAACACCGGGGAGCTGTTTTTT. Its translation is CATSPASTNTGELFF.